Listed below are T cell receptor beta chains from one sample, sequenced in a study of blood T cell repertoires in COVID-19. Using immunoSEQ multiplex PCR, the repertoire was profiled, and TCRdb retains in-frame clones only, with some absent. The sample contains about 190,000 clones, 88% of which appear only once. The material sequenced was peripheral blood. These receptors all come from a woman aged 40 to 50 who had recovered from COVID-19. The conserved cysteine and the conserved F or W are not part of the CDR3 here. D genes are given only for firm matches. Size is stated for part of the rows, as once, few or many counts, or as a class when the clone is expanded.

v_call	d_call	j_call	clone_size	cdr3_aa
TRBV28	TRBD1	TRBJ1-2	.	ASSSPGQGGGYGYT
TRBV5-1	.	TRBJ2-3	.	ASSLVQGEADTQY
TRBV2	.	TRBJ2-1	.	ASRDRGNEQF
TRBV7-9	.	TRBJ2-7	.	ASSPKRRLGAYEQY
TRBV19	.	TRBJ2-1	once	ASSMGRWQDGNEQF
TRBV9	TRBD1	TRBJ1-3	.	ASSVAGQGSGNTIY
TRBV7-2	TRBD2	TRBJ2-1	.	ASSLAAGSSYNEQF
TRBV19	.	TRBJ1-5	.	ASSISGSEPQH
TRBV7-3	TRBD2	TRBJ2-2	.	ASSVNVAGINTGELF
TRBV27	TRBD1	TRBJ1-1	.	ASGGQGWNTEAF
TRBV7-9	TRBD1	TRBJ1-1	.	ASSLGTGFPAEAF
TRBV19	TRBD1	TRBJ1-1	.	ASSLTDRGNTEAF